This T cell receptor (beta chain) was recorded in a study of cytomegalovirus exposure and HLA in healthy donors. Study results and caveats: Immune exposure information comprised only CMV serostatus. V- and J-gene trimming in TCR beta was tied to a missense DCLRE1C variant by an analysis performed later. Across all donors, roughly uniform sequencing depth was an assumption of the presence/absence analyses.

This clone was observed a handful of times. As yet, its antigen is unknown. Likely unrecorded immune exposures existed in these nominally healthy donors. PCR involved 60 Vbeta and 13 Jbeta primers. This table comes from immunoSEQ multiplex PCR, and its TCRdb copy is limited to in-frame clones, with some not included. The sample records 140,000 or so clones, approximately 9% being singletons. CDR3 size: 13 residues. The V segment lost 7 bases and the J segment 2 bases; nucleotides outside the gene matches: 4. Germline lookup yields CDR1 ENHRY and CDR2 SYGVKD. The chain combines TRBV10-3 with TRBJ2-5; 7 nucleotides align to TRBD2. The clonotype originates from a male donor in good health and CMV-seronegative. The specimen was PBMCs. The CDR3, as DNA: TGTGCCATCAAGGCGGGGGATCAAGAGACCCAGTACTTC. Amino acids: CAIKAGDQETQYF.